These 32 T cell receptor beta chains came from one sample sequenced in a study of T cell repertoires in cytomegalovirus infection. These receptors have no identified antigens. One entry per CDR3 protein results from TCRdb running MiXCR on the reads. The sample lists hundreds of thousands of distinct CDR3 sequences; 25% to 30% were seen once. The sequencing here drew on cultured PBMCs, taken from culture after CMV antigen stimulation. The receptors here all came from a human donor in good health (CMV status not recorded). Some clones in this sample may be carry-over from other donors' samples.

The J gene is TRBJ2-7, the V gene TRBV5-1, with 13 positions matching TRBD2. CDR1 and CDR2 (germline): SGHRS, YFSETQ. V dropped 4 bases and J dropped 3; count of bases not matched to a gene: 4. The CDR3 extends over 15 amino acids. For the CDR3, the DNA is TGCGCCAGCAGCCCGGGACTAGCGGGGATCTACGAGCAGTACTTC. Amino acid sequence: CASSPGLAGIYEQYF.

About this clonotype itself: An end of the junction does not agree with germline; a read error may underlie this. In DNA form, the CDR3 reads TGTGCCAGCAGCCAAGCCTCCGAGGCGACAGGGGGCGTAGATGGCTACACCTTC. Amino acid sequence: CASSQASEATGGVDGYTF. The rearrangement uses TRBV4-1 and TRBJ1-2; 10 bases line up with TRBD1. In germline, CDR1 is MGHRA, CDR2 YSYEKL. The CDR3 covers 18 residues.

This clonotype was observed a single time. The CDR3 protein is CASSQGPGLDQETQYF. The CDR3 DNA is TGTGCCAGCAGCCAGGGCCCGGGACTAGACCAAGAGACCCAGTACTTC. The chain combines TRBV7-4 with TRBJ2-5; 8 bases agree with TRBD2. Germline-derived CDR1 and CDR2 are SGHVT and SQSDAQ. CDR3 length: 16 amino acids. V was clipped by 5 bases and J by 0 bases; unmatched bases: 8.

The rearrangement uses TRBV20-1 and TRBJ1-1, with 9 bases identical to TRBD1. Trimming at V came to 2 bases and at J to 1 base, leaving 5 bases not matched to a gene. The CDR3 has 15 amino acids. Germline assignment: CDR1 DFQATT and CDR2 SNEGSKA (reference sequence). The CDR3 region is CSARTDRGGNTEAFF. CDR3 in DNA: TGCAGTGCTAGAACGGACAGGGGCGGGAACACTGAAGCTTTCTTT.

The V and J genes are TRBV14 and TRBJ2-2; maybe TRBD1 (5 bases). Germline CDR1 and CDR2: SGHDN and FVKESK. V lost 0 bases and J lost 8, with 16 bases in between. This CDR3 is 16 amino acids long. The DNA for the CDR3 is TGTGCCAGCAGCCAAGATCCGATCAGGGCGGCGGGGGAGCTGTTTTTT. This sequence encodes CASSQDPIRAAGELFF.

This clonotype has only a few counts. The chain carries TRBV12-3 or TRBV12-4 and TRBJ1-1; D might be TRBD1 (6 bases). V lost 6 bases to trimming and J lost 4 bases, with 15 bases between them. The CDR3 is made up of 14 amino acids. Here the CDR3 reads CASSPSGGATEAFF. In nucleotides, the CDR3 is TGTGCCAGCAGCCCTTCGGGGGGGGCCACTGAAGCTTTCTTT.

This clonotype turned up a few times. This rearrangement joins TRBV6-2 or TRBV6-3 to TRBJ2-5, with D possibly TRBD2 on 6 matching bases. CDR1 is MNHEY, CDR2 SVGEGT, per germline. The CDR3 totals 16 residues. V was cut by 2 bases and J by 5 bases, with 18 bases left in between. For the CDR3, the DNA is TGTGCCAGCAGTTACCCCTTTTACGGGGGTGGGGAGACCCAGTACTTC. Translation: CASSYPFYGGGETQYF.

The chain carries TRBV12-3 or TRBV12-4 and TRBJ2-3; D is uncertain. This CDR3 comprises 16 residues. V lost 3 bases, J lost 0 bases, and 13 bases lay in between. CDR3 loop: CASSLVIPSSTDTQYF. CDR3 DNA sequence: TGTGCCAGCAGTTTGGTAATCCCGAGTAGCACAGATACGCAGTATTTT.

This clonotype has just a few counts. The chain couples TRBV19 to TRBJ1-5, with 10 bases fitting TRBD1. With V trimmed by 5 bases and J by 0 bases, 10 bases remained unmatched. This CDR3 spans 18 amino acids. CDR1 is LNHDA, CDR2 SQIVND, per germline (reference sequence). This chain's CDR3 is CASSSTGQGSYSNQPQHF. As DNA, the CDR3 is TGTGCCAGTAGTTCAACGGGACAGGGGAGTTATAGCAATCAGCCCCAGCATTTT.

V and J are TRBV5-1 and TRBJ1-6; D gene unclear. This CDR3 region has 16 residues. Germline V gene data show CDR1 as SGHRS and CDR2 as YFSETQ. Trimming shortened V by 0 bases and J by 6 bases, and 13 bases separated the two germline ends. The CDR3 spells CASSLDPVGGNSPLHF. The CDR3 nucleotides are TGCGCCAGCAGCTTGGATCCAGTGGGCGGTAATTCACCCCTCCACTTT.

This chain links TRBV6-1 with TRBJ2-5; TRBD2 matches at 7 bases. J gave up 3 bases and V 2 bases, and 9 bases lay outside the gene matches. The CDR3 contains 16 residues. CDR1 MNHNS and CDR2 SASEGT come from the germline V gene. CDR3 sequence reads: CASSETSPLAEETQYF. CDR3 nucleotide sequence: TGTGCCAGCAGTGAAACCTCGCCCCTAGCGGAAGAGACCCAGTACTTC.

The V call is TRBV25-1, the J call TRBJ2-1; D possibly corresponds to TRBD2 (5 bases). The ends were cut back, 3 bases at V and 4 bases at J, with 16 bases in the middle. Per germline, CDR1 MGHDK and CDR2 SYGVNS. This CDR3 is built from 16 residues. As DNA, the CDR3 is TGTGCCAGCAGTGATATGTGGAGCGGACGATACAATGAGCAGTTCTTC. Encoded protein: CASSDMWSGRYNEQFF.

This clonotype came up a few times. The chain employs TRBV27 and TRBJ2-7; D uncertain. Germline CDR1 MNHEY, CDR2 SMNVEV (reference sequence). The CDR3 totals 13 residues. With 4 bases removed from V and 7 bases from J, the gap between germline ends came to 14 bases. CDR3 amino acids: CASSYMSAAEQYF. As DNA, the CDR3 is TGTGCCAGCAGTTACATGTCCGCAGCGGAGCAGTACTTC.

This clonotype was observed a handful of times. V is TRBV5-4 and J is TRBJ1-2, with D tentatively TRBD1 (5 bases). Germline CDR1 SGHNT, CDR2 YYREEE (reference sequence). This CDR3 region has 14 residues. Trimming took off 5 bases at V and 4 bases at J, with 15 bases between the two ends. Written as DNA, the CDR3 is TGTGCCAGCAGGAGGGGCGACGCCAGCTATGGCTACACCTTC. Translation: CASRRGDASYGYTF.

This chain links TRBV11-2 with TRBJ2-5; D is uncertain. The CDR3 is 13 residues long. Germline-derived CDR1 and CDR2 are SGHAT and FQNNGV. Trimming stripped 5 bases from V and 1 base from J, with 8 bases between. The CDR3 region is CASSPMLQETQYF. The CDR3 coding sequence is TGTGCCAGCAGCCCCATGCTCCAAGAGACCCAGTACTTC.

The chain recombines TRBV24-1 with TRBJ2-1; TRBD1 might be the D (5 bases). The CDR3 is 14 residues long. The V end was cut by 4 bases, the J end by 3 bases, with 9 bases between. From germline, CDR1 is KGHDR and CDR2 SFDVKD. The CDR3 protein is CATSEGQSYNEQFF. In nucleotides, the CDR3 is TGTGCCACCAGTGAGGGGCAGAGCTACAATGAGCAGTTCTTC.

In this sample, this clonotype turned up a few times. The V gene is TRBV28, the J gene TRBJ2-5; 7 nucleotides line up with TRBD1. CDR3 length: 14 residues. CDR1 is MDHEN, CDR2 SYDVKM, per germline. Losses at the gene ends were 6 bases for V and 4 bases for J; bases not matched to a gene: 8. The CDR3 DNA sequence: TGTGCCAGCAGAAAGACAGGGACGGGAGAGACCCAGTACTTC. It encodes CASRKTGTGETQYF.

The chain employs TRBV10-3 and TRBJ2-7; either TRBD1 or TRBD2 may supply D (6 bases each). Per germline, CDR1 ENHRY and CDR2 SYGVKD. The CDR3 runs 14 residues. V was trimmed by 0 bases and J by 3 bases, leaving 9 bases between them. The CDR3 protein is CAISESGGHYEQYF. For the CDR3, the DNA is TGTGCCATCAGTGAGTCTGGGGGGCACTACGAGCAGTACTTC.

This clonotype was picked up a small number of times. This chain uses TRBV12-3 or TRBV12-4 with TRBJ2-5; TRBD2 is a possible D gene (6 bases). V was shortened by 3 bases and J by 3 bases, with 11 bases between the two germline ends. This CDR3 contains 14 residues. CDR3 sequence (DNA): TGTGCCAGCAGTTTCGGACTACCGGAAGAGACCCAGTACTTC. It is translated as CASSFGLPEETQYF.

CDR3 amino acids: CASSFSVDQPQHF. CDR3 nucleotide sequence: TGCGCCAGCAGCTTCAGTGTGGATCAGCCCCAGCATTTT. V is TRBV5-1 and J is TRBJ1-5; D is unresolved. Germline CDR1 reads SGHRS; CDR2 reads YFSETQ. The V end was cut by 2 bases, the J end by 5 bases, with 8 bases between. The CDR3 consists of 13 residues.

V is TRBV7-2 and J is TRBJ2-7; possible D gene TRBD1, 6 bases. Germline CDR1 is SGHTA and CDR2 is FQGNSA. CDR3 length: 13 amino acids. The V end was cut by 8 bases, the J end by 6 bases, with 17 bases between. CDR3 amino acids: CASSTETGLEQYF. The DNA for the CDR3 is TGTGCCAGCTCGACCGAGACAGGTCTCGAGCAGTACTTC.

This clonotype was counted many times. The chain combines TRBV7-8 with TRBJ2-2; a weak D match, TRBD2 (7 bases). The CDR3 is 14 residues long. V lost 5 bases, J lost 4 bases, and 11 bases lay in between. Germline V lookup: CDR1 SGHVS, CDR2 FQNEAQ. CDR3 region: CASSPRGATGELFF. The CDR3 region has the DNA TGTGCCAGCAGCCCACGGGGGGCCACCGGGGAGCTGTTTTTT.

This clonotype has only a few counts. The chain joins TRBV11-2 to TRBJ1-5; 9 nucleotides match TRBD1. Germline loops: CDR1 SGHAT, CDR2 FQNNGV. The V and J ends lost 4 bases and 6 bases, in that order; junction bases with no gene match: 13. The CDR3 sequence is 17 residues long. The CDR3 sequence: CASSSYTGTGIFQPQHF. In nucleotides, the CDR3 is TGTGCCAGCAGCTCCTATACCGGGACAGGGATTTTTCAGCCCCAGCATTTT.

The chain has TRBV11-2 and TRBJ2-7; the D is unclear. The CDR3 is 14 residues long. The V gene lost 1 base and the J gene lost 4 bases, with 11 bases spanning the gap. The germline gives CDR1 SGHAT, CDR2 FQNNGV. Written as DNA, the CDR3 is TGTGCCAGCAGCTTAGCCTACCCGGCGTACGAGCAGTACTTC. Translating it yields CASSLAYPAYEQYF.

V and J are TRBV20-1 and TRBJ1-1; D unclear. Per the germline V gene, CDR1 is DFQATT and CDR2 is SNEGSKA (reference sequence). The germline V and J ends were trimmed by 2 bases and 6 bases, with 25 bases remaining between them. The CDR3 consists of 17 residues. DNA of the CDR3: TGCAGTGCTAGACCAGGCGCCATGACAATTACTGGGGCTGAAGCTTTCTTT. This sequence encodes CSARPGAMTITGAEAFF.

This clonotype was seen only a few times. The CDR3 reads CASSTSFRERFF. The CDR3 DNA is TGTGCCAGCAGCACTTCTTTCAGGGAGAGGTTCTTC. This chain uses TRBV7-2 with TRBJ2-1; D possibly uses TRBD1 or TRBD2 (5 bases each). Trimming cost V 5 bases and J 15 bases, with 17 bases left between them. This CDR3 spans 12 amino acids. Per germline, CDR1 SGHTA and CDR2 FQGNSA.

The genes are TRBV3-1 and TRBJ1-1; 7 nucleotides match TRBD1. The CDR3 length is 15 residues. The V and J ends lost 0 bases and 10 bases, in that order; junction bases with no gene match: 11. Germline V lookup: CDR1 LGHDT, CDR2 YNNKEL (reference sequence). In nucleotides, the CDR3 is TGTGCCAGCAGCCAAGATGCCGGACAGGATGGGGGAGCTTTCTTT. Translating gives CASSQDAGQDGGAFF.

The chain couples TRBV7-6 to TRBJ1-1, with TRBD1 as a possible D gene (5 bases). V dropped 5 bases and J dropped 4 bases, with 17 bases sitting between them. The CDR3 runs 15 residues. Germline loops: CDR1 SGHVS, CDR2 FNYEAQ. DNA for the CDR3: TGTGCCAGCAGCATTTATCAGGGTTTAGGCACTGAAGCTTTCTTT. Its translation: CASSIYQGLGTEAFF. The entire variable domain, with the rest obtained from reference TRBV7-6 and TRBJ1-1, is as follows: GAGVSQSPRYKVTKRGQDVALRCDPISGHVSLYWYRQALGQGPEFLTYFNYEAQQDKSGLPNDRFSAERPEGSISTLTIQRTEQRDSAMYRCASSIYQGLGTEAFFGQGTRLTVV.

This clonotype was detected ten times or more. The CDR3 DNA reads TGTGCCAGCAGCTTAGGGGGGAAAAATGAGCAGTTCTTC. It codes for CASSLGGKNEQFF. The chain couples TRBV7-3 to TRBJ2-1; D is possibly TRBD2 (6 bases). V was pared by 2 bases and J by 7 bases, with 9 bases between. The CDR3 sequence is 13 residues long. Germline CDR1 and CDR2: SGHTA and FQGTGA.

This clonotype was seen a handful of times. V gene TRBV20-1 combines with J gene TRBJ2-1; no reliable D call. The CDR3 consists of 15 residues. Germline assignment: CDR1 DFQATT and CDR2 SNEGSKA (reference sequence). V gave up 0 bases and J gave up 0 bases, with 9 bases separating them. The CDR3 is CSARELGYSYNEQFF. Written as DNA, the CDR3 is TGCAGTGCTAGAGAATTGGGATACTCCTACAATGAGCAGTTCTTC.

A few counts support this clonotype. The J gene is TRBJ2-2, the V gene TRBV5-5; 9 positions agree with TRBD1. Germline V CDR1 and CDR2: SGHKS, YYEKEE (reference sequence). The V and J ends lost 4 bases and 2 bases, in that order; junction bases with no gene match: 6. The CDR3 has 16 amino acids. The CDR3 region has the DNA TGTGCCAGCAGCAATCGACAGGGGGGAAACACCGGGGAGCTGTTTTTT. Translating gives CASSNRQGGNTGELFF.

This rearrangement joins TRBV7-6 to TRBJ1-2, with D perhaps TRBD1 (5 bases). Germline V gene sequence: CDR1 SGHVS, CDR2 FNYEAQ. V lost 6 bases and J 1 base, leaving 15 bases between the germline ends. The CDR3 length is 15 residues. The CDR3 loop is CASSQTVKLNYGYTF. Written as DNA, the CDR3 is TGTGCCAGCAGTCAGACAGTAAAGCTTAACTATGGCTACACCTTC.